Below are 18 T cell receptor beta chains sequenced from a single sample in a study of cytomegalovirus exposure and HLA in healthy donors. Profiled with immunoSEQ multiplex PCR; TCRdb holds only in-frame clones, not every one. Among 150,000 to 200,000 clones listed, around four fifths were seen once. What was sequenced was PBMCs. The receptors were sampled from a man younger than 35 in good health and CMV-seropositive.

The chain recombines TRBV28 with TRBJ2-1; a weak D match, TRBD1 (5 bases). Trimming cost V 3 bases and J 13 bases, with 16 bases left between them. CDR3 length equals 13 residues. Germline V gene data show CDR1 as MDHEN and CDR2 as SYDVKM. The CDR3 spells CASSFFSKGPQFF. For the CDR3, the DNA is TGTGCCAGCAGTTTCTTTAGTAAGGGGCCTCAGTTCTTC.

The chain couples TRBV7-9 to TRBJ1-1; TRBD1 might be the D (6 bases). Germline lookup yields CDR1 SEHNR and CDR2 FQNEAQ (reference sequence). V was shortened by 3 bases and J by 1 base, with 12 bases between the two germline ends. The CDR3 covers 15 residues. CDR3 sequence reads: CASSFPTGANTEAFF. The CDR3 nucleotides read TGTGCCAGCAGCTTCCCGACAGGTGCGAACACTGAAGCTTTCTTT.

The chain employs TRBV30 and TRBJ1-2; no clear D gene. CDR3 length: 11 residues. The V gene lost 4 bases and the J gene lost 8 bases, with 11 bases spanning the gap. In germline, CDR1 is GTSNPN, CDR2 SVGIG (reference sequence). The CDR3 protein is CAWTSGSGYTF. The CDR3 DNA reads TGTGCCTGGACCTCCGGGAGCGGCTACACCTTC.

The rearrangement joins TRBV7-3 to TRBJ2-3; 13 bases line up with TRBD2. V dropped 5 bases and J dropped 3; count of bases not matched to a gene: 5. This CDR3 is 16 amino acids long. Germline V gene lookup returns CDR1 SGHTA and CDR2 FQGTGA. CDR3 sequence reads: CASSPGTSGKTDTQYF. The CDR3 DNA follows: TGTGCCAGCAGCCCGGGGACTAGCGGGAAGACAGATACGCAGTATTTT.

The J gene is TRBJ2-5, the V gene TRBV11-3; 11 bases agree with TRBD2. V gave up 5 bases and J gave up 0 bases; unmatched junction bases: 5. The CDR3 loop spans 16 amino acids. CDR1 SGHNT and CDR2 YENEEA come from the germline V gene. DNA for the CDR3: TGTGCCAGCAGCCGAGGACTAGCGGGCAACCAAGAGACCCAGTACTTC. Residues: CASSRGLAGNQETQYF.

J is TRBJ2-3 and V is TRBV9; weak D call: TRBD2 (6 bases). The V gene lost 4 bases and the J gene lost 1 base, with 16 bases spanning the gap. CDR3 length: 16 amino acids. The germline V gene encodes CDR1 SGDLS and CDR2 YYNGEE. DNA of the CDR3: TGTGCCAGCAGCCCCTACGGGAGTCTCCGCACAGATACGCAGTATTTT. Its protein product is CASSPYGSLRTDTQYF. The full variable domain, its missing parts supplied by reference TRBV9 and TRBJ2-3, is DSGVTQTPKHLITATGQRVTLRCSPRSGDLSVYWYQQSLDQGLQFLIQYYNGEERAKGNILERFSAQQFPDLHSELNLSSLELGDSALYFCASSPYGSLRTDTQYFGPGTRLTVL.

This clone was counted once. The sample has other DNA sequences that encode this CDR3 too. The chain links TRBV5-6 to TRBJ1-1; 10 nucleotides align to TRBD1. The CDR3 is 14 amino acids. The germline V gene encodes CDR1 SGHDT and CDR2 YYEEEE. V trimming: 2 bases; J trimming: 3 bases; junction bases outside the gene matches: 1. The CDR3 spells CASSFGTGDTEAFF. In nucleotides, the CDR3 is TGTGCCAGCAGCTTCGGGACAGGGGACACTGAAGCTTTCTTT.

This chain connects TRBV4-1 to TRBJ2-5; 10 bases are a match to TRBD2. V dropped 1 base and J dropped 3; count of bases not matched to a gene: 5. CDR3 length: 16 amino acids. Germline CDR1 MGHRA, CDR2 YSYEKL. In DNA, the CDR3 is TGCGCCAGCAGCCAAGGGCTCGGGACTAGCGAAGAGACCCAGTACTTC. Its translation is CASSQGLGTSEETQYF.

The chain joins TRBV7-3 to TRBJ2-1, with 10 positions matching TRBD2. Looked up from germline, CDR1 is SGHTA and CDR2 is FQGTGA. There are 16 residues in the CDR3. With 0 bases clipped from V and 5 bases from J, the junction kept 4 bases outside the gene matches. The CDR3 DNA follows: TGTGCCAGCAGCTTAACGAAGCGGGAGGGTAACAATGAGCAGTTCTTC. It yields the protein CASSLTKREGNNEQFF. The full variable domain, rest sourced from reference TRBV7-3 and TRBJ2-1, is GAGVSQTPSNKVTEKGKYVELRCDPISGHTALYWYRQSLGQGPEFLIYFQGTGAADDSGLPNDRFFAVRPEGSVSTLKIQRTERGDSAVYLCASSLTKREGNNEQFFGPGTRLTVL.

V usage is TRBV27 and J usage is TRBJ2-2; 7 bases line up with TRBD1. The CDR3 is 13 residues long. In germline, CDR1 is MNHEY, CDR2 SMNVEV (reference sequence). V was pared by 2 bases and J by 6 bases, with 0 bases of the junction left unmatched. CDR3 in amino acids: CASSLQGAGELFF. CDR3 nucleotides: TGTGCCAGCAGTTTACAGGGGGCCGGGGAGCTGTTTTTT.

The chain carries TRBV28 and TRBJ2-6; TRBD1 aligns across 8 bases. The CDR3 contains 16 residues. V gave up 5 bases and J gave up 3 bases; unmatched junction bases: 6. Looked up from germline, CDR1 is MDHEN and CDR2 is SYDVKM. In DNA form, the CDR3 reads TGTGCCAGCAGTCCGACAGGGGAGGATGGGGCCAACGTCCTGACTTTC. It codes for CASSPTGEDGANVLTF.

The gene calls are TRBV19 and TRBJ2-7; a weak D match, TRBD1 (6 bases). CDR1 is LNHDA, CDR2 SQIVND, per germline (reference sequence). CDR3 size: 14 residues. Between the trimmed V and J ends, which lost 4 bases and 0 bases, there was a span of 10 bases. The CDR3 spells CASSTRTASYEQYF. CDR3 DNA: TGTGCCAGTAGTACAAGGACAGCCTCCTACGAGCAGTACTTC.

The rearrangement uses TRBV29-1 and TRBJ1-3; 9 nucleotides align to TRBD1. Germline-derived CDR1 and CDR2 are SQVTM and ANQGSEA. The CDR3 is 14 amino acids. V gave up 7 bases and J gave up 4 bases; unmatched junction bases: 8. CDR3 DNA sequence: TGCAGCGCGGGACAGGGAAGAGGAGGAAACACCATATATTTT. Its translation: CSAGQGRGGNTIYF.

This clone was observed many times. This chain joins TRBV23-1 and TRBJ1-4; a weak D match, TRBD1 (6 bases). TRBV23-1 is placed among ORFs of uncertain function. The CDR3 is made up of 12 amino acids. Between the trimmed V and J ends, which lost 3 bases and 14 bases, there was a span of 13 bases. CDR3 nucleotide sequence: TGCGCCAGCAGTCAGTACAGGGCAGGCCTGTTTTTT. Translation: CASSQYRAGLFF.

The gene calls are TRBV28 and TRBJ2-5, with D perhaps TRBD1 (5 bases). The CDR3 loop spans 14 amino acids. Deletions cut 2 bases from V and 0 bases from J, with 7 bases between. Germline V gene lookup returns CDR1 MDHEN and CDR2 SYDVKM. This CDR3 reads CASSLDSHQETQYF. The CDR3 DNA follows: TGTGCCAGCAGTTTAGACAGCCACCAAGAGACCCAGTACTTC.

The V gene is TRBV19, the J gene TRBJ2-1, with TRBD2 identical over 9 bases. The CDR3 totals 19 residues. The junction had 15 bases not matched to a gene; V was cut back by 5 bases and J by 1 base. Germline V gene sequence: CDR1 LNHDA, CDR2 SQIVND (reference sequence). CDR3 sequence reads: CASSSSPSGALGSYNEQFF. CDR3 nucleotide sequence: TGTGCCAGTAGTTCGTCCCCTAGCGGGGCCCTTGGGTCCTACAATGAGCAGTTCTTC.

J is TRBJ1-1 and V is TRBV7-9, with D perhaps TRBD1 (6 bases). CDR3 length equals 13 residues. CDR1 is SEHNR and CDR2 is FQNEAQ in the germline V gene (reference sequence). Between the trimmed V and J ends, which lost 1 base and 6 bases, there was a span of 9 bases. CDR3 sequence: CASSLGGQSEAFF. As DNA, the CDR3 is TGTGCCAGCAGCTTAGGGGGACAATCTGAAGCTTTCTTT.

This clone was recorded only once. V and J are TRBV7-8 and TRBJ2-5; D gene uncertain. Germline CDR1 SGHVS, CDR2 FQNEAQ. V lost 6 bases to trimming and J lost 1 base, with 9 bases between them. The CDR3 is 13 amino acids. The DNA for the CDR3 is TGTGCCAGCAGGTCTAGGTTCCAAGAGACCCAGTACTTC. Translating it yields CASRSRFQETQYF.